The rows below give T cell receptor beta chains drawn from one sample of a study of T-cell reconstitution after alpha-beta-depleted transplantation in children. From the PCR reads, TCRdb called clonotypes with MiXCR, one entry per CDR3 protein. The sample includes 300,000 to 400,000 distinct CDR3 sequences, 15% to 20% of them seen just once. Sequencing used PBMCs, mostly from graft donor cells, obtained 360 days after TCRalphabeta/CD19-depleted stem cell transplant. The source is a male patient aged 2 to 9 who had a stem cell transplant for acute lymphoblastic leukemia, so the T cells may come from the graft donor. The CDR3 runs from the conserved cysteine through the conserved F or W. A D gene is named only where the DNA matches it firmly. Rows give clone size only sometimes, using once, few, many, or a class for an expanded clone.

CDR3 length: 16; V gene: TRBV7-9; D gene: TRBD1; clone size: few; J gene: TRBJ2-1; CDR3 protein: CASSLPLGQGYNEQFF; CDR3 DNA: TGTGCCAGCAGCTTGCCTCTTGGACAGGGCTACAATGAGCAGTTCTTC
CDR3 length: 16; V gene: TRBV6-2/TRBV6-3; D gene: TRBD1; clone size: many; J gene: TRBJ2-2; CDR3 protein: CASSRPGQGKTGELFF; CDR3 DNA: TGTGCCAGCAGTCGACCGGGACAGGGAAAAACCGGGGAGCTGTTTTTT
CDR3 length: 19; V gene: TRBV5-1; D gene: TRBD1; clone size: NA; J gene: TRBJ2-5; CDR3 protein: CASSLLGTGVTAGQETQYF; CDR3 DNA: TGCGCCAGCAGCTTGCTCGGGACAGGGGTAACGGCGGGACAAGAGACCCAGTACTTC
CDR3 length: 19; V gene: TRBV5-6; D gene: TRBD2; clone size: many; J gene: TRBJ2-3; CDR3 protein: CASSLGVGLAALVTDTQYF; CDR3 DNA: TGTGCCAGCAGCTTGGGTGTGGGACTAGCGGCCCTCGTCACAGATACGCAGTATTTT
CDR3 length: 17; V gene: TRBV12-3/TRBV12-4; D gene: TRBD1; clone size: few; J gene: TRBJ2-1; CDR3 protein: CASSSTFDRGSYNEQFF; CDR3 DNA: TGTGCCAGCAGCTCAACCTTTGACAGGGGTTCCTACAATGAGCAGTTCTTC
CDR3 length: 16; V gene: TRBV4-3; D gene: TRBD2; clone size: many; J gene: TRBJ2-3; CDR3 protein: CASSQDGRAGADTQYF; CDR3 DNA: TGCGCCAGCAGCCAAGACGGGAGGGCCGGGGCAGATACGCAGTATTTT
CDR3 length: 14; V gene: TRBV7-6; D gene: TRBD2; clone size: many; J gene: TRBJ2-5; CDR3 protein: CASSQGLAQETQYF; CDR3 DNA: TGTGCCAGCAGCCAGGGACTAGCGCAAGAGACCCAGTACTTC
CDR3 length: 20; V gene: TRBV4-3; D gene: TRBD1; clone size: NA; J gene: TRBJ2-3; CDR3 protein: CASSQVSLPGQGMSMDTQYF; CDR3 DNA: TGCGCCAGCAGCCAAGTGTCATTACCGGGACAGGGGATGAGTATGGATACGCAGTATTTT
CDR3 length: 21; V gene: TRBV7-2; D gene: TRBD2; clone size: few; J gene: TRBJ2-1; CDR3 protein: CASSWQTSGRTARSSYNEQFF; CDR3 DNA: TGTGCCAGCAGCTGGCAAACTAGCGGGAGGACGGCTAGGAGCTCCTACAATGAGCAGTTCTTC
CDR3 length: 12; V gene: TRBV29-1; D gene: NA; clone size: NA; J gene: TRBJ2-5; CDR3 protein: CSVASYQETQYF; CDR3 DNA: TGCAGCGTTGCGTCGTACCAAGAGACCCAGTACTTC
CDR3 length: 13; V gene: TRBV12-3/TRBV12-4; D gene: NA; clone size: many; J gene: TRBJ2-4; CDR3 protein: CASSFSGLNIQYF; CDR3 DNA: TGTGCCAGCAGTTTTTCCGGGTTGAACATTCAGTACTTC
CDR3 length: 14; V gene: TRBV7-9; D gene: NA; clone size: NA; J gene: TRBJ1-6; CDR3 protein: CASEHGGVGTPLHF; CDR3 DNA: TGTGCCAGCGAACACGGGGGCGTAGGGACACCCCTCCACTTT
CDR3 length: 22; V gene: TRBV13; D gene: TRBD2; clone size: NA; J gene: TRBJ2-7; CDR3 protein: CASSSLAGVTLSGLDFHYEQYF; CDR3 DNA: TGTGCCAGCAGCTCACTAGCGGGAGTGACCCTATCTGGCTTAGACTTTCACTACGAGCAGTACTTC
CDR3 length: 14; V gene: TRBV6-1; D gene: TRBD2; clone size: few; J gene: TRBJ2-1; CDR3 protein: CARSGSSSYNEQFF; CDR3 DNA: TGTGCCAGGAGCGGGAGCAGCTCCTACAATGAGCAGTTCTTC
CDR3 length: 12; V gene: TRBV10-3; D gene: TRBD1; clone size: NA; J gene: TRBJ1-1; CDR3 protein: CAIRRGDTEAFF; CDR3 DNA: TGTGCCATACGCAGGGGGGACACTGAAGCTTTCTTT
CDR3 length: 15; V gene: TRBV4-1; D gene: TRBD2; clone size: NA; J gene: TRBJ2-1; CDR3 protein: CASSHNRESSGREFF; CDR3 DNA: TGCGCCAGCAGCCACAATCGCGAGTCTAGCGGGAGGGAGTTCTTC
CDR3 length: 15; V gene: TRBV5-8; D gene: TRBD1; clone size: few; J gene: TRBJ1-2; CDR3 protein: CASSIPATGLLGYTF; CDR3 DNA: TGTGCCAGCAGCATACCTGCGACAGGGTTGCTTGGCTACACCTTC